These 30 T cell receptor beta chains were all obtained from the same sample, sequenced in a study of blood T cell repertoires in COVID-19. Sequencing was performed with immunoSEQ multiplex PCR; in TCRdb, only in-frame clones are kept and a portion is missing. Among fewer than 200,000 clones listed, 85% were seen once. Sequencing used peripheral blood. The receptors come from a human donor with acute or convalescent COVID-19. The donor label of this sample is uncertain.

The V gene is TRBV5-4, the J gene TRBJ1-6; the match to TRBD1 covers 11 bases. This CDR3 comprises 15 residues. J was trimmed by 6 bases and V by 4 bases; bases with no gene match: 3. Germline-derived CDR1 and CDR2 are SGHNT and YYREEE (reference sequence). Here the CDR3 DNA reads TGTGCCAGCAGCCCGGACAGGGGGCTTAATTCACCCCTCCACTTT. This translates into CASSPDRGLNSPLHF.

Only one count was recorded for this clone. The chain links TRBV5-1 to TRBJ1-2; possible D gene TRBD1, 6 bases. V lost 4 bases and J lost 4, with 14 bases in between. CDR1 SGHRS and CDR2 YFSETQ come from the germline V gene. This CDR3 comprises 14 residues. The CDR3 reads CASSPDLQGYGYTF. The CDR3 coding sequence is TGCGCCAGCAGCCCCGACCTACAGGGCTATGGCTACACCTTC.

CDR3 coding DNA: TGCGCCAGCAGCCCCAGTGGCCTGAACACTGAAGCTTTCTTT. It is translated as CASSPSGLNTEAFF. This chain connects TRBV4-3 to TRBJ1-1; D is unclear. Germline lookup yields CDR1 LGHNA and CDR2 YSLEER. Deletions cut 4 bases from V and 0 bases from J, with 9 bases between. The CDR3 covers 14 residues.

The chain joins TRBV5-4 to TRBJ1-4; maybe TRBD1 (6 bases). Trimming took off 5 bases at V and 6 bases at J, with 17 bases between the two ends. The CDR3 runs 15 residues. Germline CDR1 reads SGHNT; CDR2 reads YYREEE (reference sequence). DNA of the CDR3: TGTGCCAGCAGGGGGGGGGCGAGCTCAGATGAAAAACTGTTTTTT. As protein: CASRGGASSDEKLFF.

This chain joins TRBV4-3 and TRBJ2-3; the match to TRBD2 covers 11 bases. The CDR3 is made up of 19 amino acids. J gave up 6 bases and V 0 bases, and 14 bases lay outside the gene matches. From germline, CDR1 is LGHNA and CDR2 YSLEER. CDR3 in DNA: TGCGCCAGCAGCCAAGATAGGTTTAGCGGGGGGGCCTACAGGGATACGCAGTATTTT. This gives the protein CASSQDRFSGGAYRDTQYF.

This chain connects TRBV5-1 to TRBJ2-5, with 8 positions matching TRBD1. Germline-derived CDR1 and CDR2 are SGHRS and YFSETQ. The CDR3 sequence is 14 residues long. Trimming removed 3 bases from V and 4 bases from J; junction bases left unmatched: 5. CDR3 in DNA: TGCGCCAGCAGCTCCGGGACAGGTCGAGAGACCCAGTACTTC. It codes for CASSSGTGRETQYF.

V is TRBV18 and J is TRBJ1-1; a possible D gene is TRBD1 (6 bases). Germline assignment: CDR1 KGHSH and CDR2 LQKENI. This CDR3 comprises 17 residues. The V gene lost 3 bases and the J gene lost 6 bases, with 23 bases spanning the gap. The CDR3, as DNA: TGTGCCAGCTCACCGCTCCCGCCAGGGGATGCCTGGGCTGAAGCTTTCTTT. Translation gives CASSPLPPGDAWAEAFF.

The CDR3 protein is CASSDSRRLTDTQYF. The CDR3 DNA sequence: TGTGCCAGCAGTGATTCCCGCAGGCTCACAGATACGCAGTATTTT. V usage is TRBV25-1 and J usage is TRBJ2-3; no reliable D call. The germline V and J ends were trimmed by 3 bases and 2 bases, with 12 bases remaining between them. From germline, CDR1 is MGHDK and CDR2 SYGVNS. This CDR3 spans 15 amino acids.

The CDR3 is CASTHIYGYTF. The CDR3 nucleotides read TGTGCCAGCACCCACATCTATGGCTACACCTTC. The chain employs TRBV28 and TRBJ1-2; no definite D call. Germline V gene lookup returns CDR1 MDHEN and CDR2 SYDVKM. The CDR3 consists of 11 residues. V lost 7 bases and J lost 4, with 7 bases in between.

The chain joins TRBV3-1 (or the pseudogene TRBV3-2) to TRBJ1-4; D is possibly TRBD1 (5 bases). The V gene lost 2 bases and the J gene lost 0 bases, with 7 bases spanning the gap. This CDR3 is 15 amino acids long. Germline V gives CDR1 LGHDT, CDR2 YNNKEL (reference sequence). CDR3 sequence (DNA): TGTGCCAGCAGCCAATTGACAGCAACTAATGAAAAACTGTTTTTT. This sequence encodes CASSQLTATNEKLFF.

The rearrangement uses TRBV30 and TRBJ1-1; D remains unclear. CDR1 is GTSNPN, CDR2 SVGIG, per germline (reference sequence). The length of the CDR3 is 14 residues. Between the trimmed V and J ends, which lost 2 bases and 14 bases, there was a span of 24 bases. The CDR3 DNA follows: TGTGCCTGGAGTCAGATATCCAGGAGGGCCTTAAGCTTCTTT. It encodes CAWSQISRRALSFF.

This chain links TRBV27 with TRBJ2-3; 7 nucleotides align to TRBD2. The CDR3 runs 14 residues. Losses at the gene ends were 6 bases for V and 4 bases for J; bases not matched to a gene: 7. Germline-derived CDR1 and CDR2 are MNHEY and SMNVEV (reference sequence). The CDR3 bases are TGTGCCAGCAGATGGGGGGGTAGGGCAGATACGCAGTATTTT. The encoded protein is CASRWGGRADTQYF.

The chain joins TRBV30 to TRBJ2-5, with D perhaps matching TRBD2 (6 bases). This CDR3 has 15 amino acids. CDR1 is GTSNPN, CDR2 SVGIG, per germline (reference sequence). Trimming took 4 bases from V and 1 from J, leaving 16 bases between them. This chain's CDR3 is CAWKALGGAQETQYF. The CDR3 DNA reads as TGTGCCTGGAAGGCACTCGGGGGAGCCCAAGAGACCCAGTACTTC.

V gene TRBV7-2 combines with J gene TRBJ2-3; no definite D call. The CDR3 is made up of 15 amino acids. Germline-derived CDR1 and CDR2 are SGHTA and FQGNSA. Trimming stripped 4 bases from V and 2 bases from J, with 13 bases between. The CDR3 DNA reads TGTGCCAGCAGCTCCCGCCCTAGTTTCACAGATACGCAGTATTTT. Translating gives CASSSRPSFTDTQYF. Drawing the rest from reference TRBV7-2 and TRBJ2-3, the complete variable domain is GAGVSQSPSNKVTEKGKDVELRCDPISGHTALYWYRQSLGQGLEFLIYFQGNSAPDKSGLPSDRFSAERTGGSVSTLTIQRTQQEDSAVYLCASSSRPSFTDTQYFGPGTRLTVL.

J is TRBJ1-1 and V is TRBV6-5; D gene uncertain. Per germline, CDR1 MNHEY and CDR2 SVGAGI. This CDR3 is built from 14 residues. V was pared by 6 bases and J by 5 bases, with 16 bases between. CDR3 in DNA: TGTGCCAGCAGCCGCCTTGGTGGCGGGACTGAAGCTTTCTTT. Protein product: CASSRLGGGTEAFF.

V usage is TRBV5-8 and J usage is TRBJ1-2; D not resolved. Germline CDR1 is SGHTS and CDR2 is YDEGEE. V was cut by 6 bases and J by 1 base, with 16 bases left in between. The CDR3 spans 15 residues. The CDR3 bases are TGTGCCAGCACCACGCCCGCGGTGGGTAACTATGGCTACACCTTC. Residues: CASTTPAVGNYGYTF.

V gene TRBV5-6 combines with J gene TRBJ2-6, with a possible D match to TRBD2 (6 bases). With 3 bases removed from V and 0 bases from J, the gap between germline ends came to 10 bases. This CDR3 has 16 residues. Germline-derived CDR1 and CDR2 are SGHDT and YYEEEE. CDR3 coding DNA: TGTGCCAGCAGCTGGAGGGATTTCTCTGGGGCCAACGTCCTGACTTTC. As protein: CASSWRDFSGANVLTF.

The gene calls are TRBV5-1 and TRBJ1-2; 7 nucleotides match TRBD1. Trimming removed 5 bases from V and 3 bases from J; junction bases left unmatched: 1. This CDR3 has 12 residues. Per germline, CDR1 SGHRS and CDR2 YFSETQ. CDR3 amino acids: CASRGTDYGYTF. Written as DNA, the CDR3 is TGCGCCAGCAGGGGGACAGACTATGGCTACACCTTC.

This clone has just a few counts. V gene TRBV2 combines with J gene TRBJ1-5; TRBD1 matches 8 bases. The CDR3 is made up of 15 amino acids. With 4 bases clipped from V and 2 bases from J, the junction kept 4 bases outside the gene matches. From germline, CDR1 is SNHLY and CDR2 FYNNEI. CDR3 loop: CASSVQGVGNQPQHF. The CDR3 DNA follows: TGTGCCAGCAGTGTACAGGGGGTCGGCAATCAGCCCCAGCATTTT.

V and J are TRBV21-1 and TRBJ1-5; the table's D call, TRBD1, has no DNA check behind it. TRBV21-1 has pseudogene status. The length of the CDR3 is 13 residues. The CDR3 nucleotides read TGTGCCAGCAGCAAAGAGGGGGAAGAGCCCCAGCATTTT. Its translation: CASSKEGEEPQHF.

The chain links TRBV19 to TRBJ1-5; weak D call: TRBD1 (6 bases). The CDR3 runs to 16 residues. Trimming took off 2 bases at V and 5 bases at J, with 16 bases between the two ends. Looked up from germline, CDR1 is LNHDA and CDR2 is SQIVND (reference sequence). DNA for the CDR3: TGTGCCAGTAGTATACTCCCGGGACGGACAGATCAGCCCCAGCATTTT. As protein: CASSILPGRTDQPQHF.

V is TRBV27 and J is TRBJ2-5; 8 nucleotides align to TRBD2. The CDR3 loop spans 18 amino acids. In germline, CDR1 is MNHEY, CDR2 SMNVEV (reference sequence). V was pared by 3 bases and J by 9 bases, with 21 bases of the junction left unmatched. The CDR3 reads CASSFLGPAGGPRVAQYF. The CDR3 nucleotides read TGTGCCAGCAGTTTCCTCGGCCCGGCGGGGGGACCCAGAGTGGCCCAGTACTTC.

CDR3 sequence (DNA): TGTGCCAGCAGGAACCGGGACAGTCACTCCTACGAGCAGTACTTC. The encoded protein is CASRNRDSHSYEQYF. This rearrangement joins TRBV2 to TRBJ2-7; TRBD1 agrees at 7 bases. Trimming removed 6 bases from V and 0 bases from J; junction bases left unmatched: 8. Germline V gene sequence: CDR1 SNHLY, CDR2 FYNNEI. The CDR3 consists of 15 residues.

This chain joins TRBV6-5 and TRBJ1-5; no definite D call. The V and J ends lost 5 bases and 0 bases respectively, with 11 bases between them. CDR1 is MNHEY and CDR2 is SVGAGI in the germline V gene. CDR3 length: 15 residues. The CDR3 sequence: CASSKNINSNQPQHF. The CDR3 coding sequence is TGTGCCAGCAGTAAAAATATTAATAGCAATCAGCCCCAGCATTTT.

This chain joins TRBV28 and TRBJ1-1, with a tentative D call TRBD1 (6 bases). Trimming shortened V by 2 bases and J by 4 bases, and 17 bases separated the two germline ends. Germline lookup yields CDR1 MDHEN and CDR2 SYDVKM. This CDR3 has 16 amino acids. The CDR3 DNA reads TGTGCCAGCAGTTTACGCCAGGGCAGGGGATCCACTGAAGCTTTCTTT. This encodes CASSLRQGRGSTEAFF.

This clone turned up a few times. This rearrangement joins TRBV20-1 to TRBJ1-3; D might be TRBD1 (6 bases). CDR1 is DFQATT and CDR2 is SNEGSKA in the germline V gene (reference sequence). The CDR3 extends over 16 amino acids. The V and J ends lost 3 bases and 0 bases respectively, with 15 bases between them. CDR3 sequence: CSASGVQGNSGNTIYF. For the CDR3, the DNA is TGCAGTGCTAGTGGGGTACAGGGAAACTCTGGAAACACCATATATTTT.

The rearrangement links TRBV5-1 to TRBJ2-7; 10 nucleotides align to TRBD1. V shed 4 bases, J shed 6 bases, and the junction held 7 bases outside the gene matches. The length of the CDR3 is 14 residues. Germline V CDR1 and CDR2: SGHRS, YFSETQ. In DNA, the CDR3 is TGCGCCAGCAGCCCCGGGACAGGGGCCGCCGAGCAGTACTTC. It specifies CASSPGTGAAEQYF.

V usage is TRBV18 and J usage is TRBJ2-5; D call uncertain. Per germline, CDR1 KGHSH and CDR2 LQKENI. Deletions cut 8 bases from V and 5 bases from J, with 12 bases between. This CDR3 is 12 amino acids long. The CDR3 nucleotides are TGTGCCAGCACCCCGAGTCCGGAGACCCAGTACTTC. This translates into CASTPSPETQYF.

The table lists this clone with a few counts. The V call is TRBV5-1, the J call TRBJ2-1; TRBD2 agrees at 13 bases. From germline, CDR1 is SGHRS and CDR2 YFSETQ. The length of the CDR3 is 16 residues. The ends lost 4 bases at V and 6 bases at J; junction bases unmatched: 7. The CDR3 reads CASSTVLAGGRNEQFF. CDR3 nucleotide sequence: TGCGCCAGCAGCACAGTACTAGCGGGGGGGCGCAATGAGCAGTTCTTC.

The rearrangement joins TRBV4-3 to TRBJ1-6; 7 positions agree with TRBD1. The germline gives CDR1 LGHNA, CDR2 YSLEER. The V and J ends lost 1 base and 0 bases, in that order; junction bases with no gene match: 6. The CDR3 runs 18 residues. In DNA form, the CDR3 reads TGCGCCAGCAGCCAAGGCCAACAGGGGAGCTCCTATAATTCACCCCTCCACTTT. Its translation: CASSQGQQGSSYNSPLHF.